This T cell receptor beta chain is from a study of shared clonotypes between healthy human individuals (dated by TCRdb to the early 2020s). About the full investigation: The cohort included a few men and a couple of women between 18 and 49 years of age. For each donor, three plates each were used for CD4 naive and CD4 memory, two plates were used for CD8 naive, and one plate was used for CD8 memory. To increase sequencing depth and limit assay-specific biases, different laboratories used diverse techniques to prepare libraries and sequence TCR repertoires. Leukapheresis yielded between about 0.94 and 9 billion PBMCs per donor. The study deeply sequenced blood TCR repertoires of about 5 healthy adults to estimate repertoire size and the extent of clonotype sharing between individuals.

Note on this clone: The antigen it binds to is not known. Nothing much larger sits one base from this clone, and base qualities are not available.

CDR1 and CDR2 (LGHNA, YSLEER) derive from the germline V gene. From cysteine to phenylalanine, the CDR3 is 17 amino acids long. Here the CDR3 DNA is all that survives: 51 bases in frame from base 1. The trim is 0 bases for V and 1 base for J, with a gap of 16 bases between the germline ends. CD8 naive samples were obtained by positive selection for CCR7 among CD45RO-negative cells, yielding a CD45RA+CCR7+ population from which TemRA cells were excluded. Healthy HIV-negative adults with no recently reported acute infections or vaccinations were included as donors. Only Caucasian adults living in Nashville, Tennessee, USA were represented among the donors. Blood was obtained by leukapheresis, after which PBMCs were separated by Ficoll-Histopaque density gradient centrifugation and cryopreserved in liquid nitrogen vapor phase. Purity and quantity of every magnetically sorted T cell population were checked by analytical flow cytometry. Genomic DNA was isolated from each sorted fraction and quantified by UV absorbance on a Nanodrop 2000c.

What the authors observed across the whole study: Only blood was sampled, and tissue TCR repertoires likely differ from those in blood. Naive subsets generally had larger estimated clonotype richness than memory subsets did. Compared with non-shared clonotypes, the clonotypes found in all four sorted-subset donors had higher generation probabilities. Around 5.4% of naive CD4, 3.5% of naive CD8, 2.3% of memory CD4, and around 0.4% of memory CD8 clonotypes were shared across several donors. Incomplete sequencing was indicated by rarefaction of sorted-subset datasets, despite the large sequencing depth. Based on pairwise subsampling, the degree of clonotype sharing among donors was expected to be affected by sequencing depth. The small number of donors limited the genetic and exposure-history diversity represented.

Using the deep immunoSEQ assay, multiplex PCR amplified TCR CDR3 regions from genomic DNA. Extracted genomic DNA from each cell subset was spread evenly across all wells of several immunoSEQ 96-well plates, with each plate serving as a replicate. For sorted subsets, each replicate PCR was loaded with roughly 190 ng genomic DNA, equivalent to 32,000 or so T cell genomes. Purified libraries were measured with a Qubit 3.0 fluorometer, size-checked on a Bioanalyzer 2100, and measured again with the KAPA Library Quantification kit. A separate single-read 150-cycle Illumina NextSeq 550 flow cell was used to sequence each immunoSEQ 96-well plate. As for the authors' bioinformatics: Because only junctional sequences without quality scores were contained in the immunoSEQ output, filtering matching that applied to full-length reads could not be performed. To assign V/J genes and CDR3, sequences were annotated against IMGT germline references using PyIR, a Python wrapper for IgBLAST v1.9. Reads with weak V/J assignments (E-value above 1e-6), missing CDR3, stop codons, out-of-frame junctions, or ambiguous translated residues were removed. V3J clonotypes were defined as sequences sharing the same inferred V gene, J gene, and CDR3 amino acid sequence. Percentage overlap between repertoires was computed as shared unique clonotypes divided by the size of the smaller repertoire. Repertoire richness was assessed with RTK rarefaction, the Chao1 estimator, and Recon v2.1 estimates of unobserved clonotypes. Generation probabilities for all TCRbeta clonotypes obtained by the gDNA method from a handful of donors were computed using OLGA. Here the immuneACCESS table is served through TCRdb, limited to in-frame sequences with V and J called. Missing clones are a known gap in these copies; in checked studies unresolved V genes cover under half, and the rest lacks a known reason. V and J calls and clone size are given by that table; D and trimming were obtained from the DNA. This sample lists about 2 million clones; approximately 95% were detected once. Of the sample, 1.2% falls within the top ten clones.

This sequence originates from a man aged 18 to 29 in good health. The sequenced sample consisted of naive CD8+ T cells sorted from blood. The cell subset or site label here, explained by the study, means: CD45RA+CCR7+. The rearranged segments are TRBV4-3 and TRBJ2-7; 6 matching bases give a weak D call of TRBD1. At the DNA level, the sequence is TGCGCCAGCAGCCAAGAAGCTACAGGGAAATCTTCCTACGAGCAGTACTTC. This codes for CASSQEATGKSSYEQYF.